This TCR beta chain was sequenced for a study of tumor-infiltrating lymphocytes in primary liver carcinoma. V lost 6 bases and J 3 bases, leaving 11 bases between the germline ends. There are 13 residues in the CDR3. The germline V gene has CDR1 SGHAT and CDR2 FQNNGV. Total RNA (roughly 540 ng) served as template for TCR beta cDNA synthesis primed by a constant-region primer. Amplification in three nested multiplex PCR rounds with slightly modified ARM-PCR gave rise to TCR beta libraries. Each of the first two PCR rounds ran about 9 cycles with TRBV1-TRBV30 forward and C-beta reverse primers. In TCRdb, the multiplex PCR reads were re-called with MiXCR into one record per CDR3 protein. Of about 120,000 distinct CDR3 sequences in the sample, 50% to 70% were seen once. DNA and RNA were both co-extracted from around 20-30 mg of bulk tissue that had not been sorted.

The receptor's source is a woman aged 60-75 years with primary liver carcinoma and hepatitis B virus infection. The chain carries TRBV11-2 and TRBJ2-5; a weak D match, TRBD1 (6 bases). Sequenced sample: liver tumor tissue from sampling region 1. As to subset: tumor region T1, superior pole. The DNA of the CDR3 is TGTGCCAGCAGTCTGGACAGAGAAGAGACCCAGTACTTC. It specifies CASSLDREETQYF.